The sequence of this T cell receptor (beta chain) was determined in a study of blood T cells in healthy people across ages. Combining a sample-barcoded 5' primer with a J-beta primer mix, a second PCR ran for roughly 6 to 11 cycles. TCRdb called the 5' RACE reads again in MiXCR, with one record for every CDR3 protein. This sample has about 720,000 distinct CDR3 sequences, with about 25% found just once. This CDR3 has 16 amino acids. Germline CDR1 is MDHEN and CDR2 is SYDVKM. V was clipped by 3 bases and J by 4 bases; unmatched bases: 8. This same sample was also taken into another study, of T cells of mothers and their children.

The rearrangement uses TRBV28 and TRBJ1-4; 7 bases fit TRBD1. The source is a boy younger than 18 in good health. The sample was blood. As DNA, the CDR3 is TGTGCCAGCAGTTTGGCCGGGACAGCCTATAATGAAAAACTGTTTTTT. This encodes CASSLAGTAYNEKLFF.